Reported below is one T cell receptor (beta chain). Its target is unknown. These data belong to a study of CD8 T cells in ankylosing spondylitis. Whole-study findings and limits: For ankylosing spondylitis blood, a TCR beta motif of under ten highly homologous variants appeared characteristic. Clones linked to disease were reported to show significant enrichment in matched ankylosing spondylitis synovial fluid.

TCRdb passed the 5' RACE reads through MiXCR, listing each CDR3 protein once. Among fewer than 400,000 distinct CDR3 sequences listed, 7.5% to 9% were seen once. The CDR3 is made up of 18 amino acids. Germline values: CDR1 MNHEY, CDR2 SMNVEV (reference sequence). V lost 5 bases, J lost 3 bases, and 14 bases stayed unmatched. The receptor was derived from a male donor with ankylosing spondylitis. This rearrangement joins TRBV27 to TRBJ2-2, with 8 positions matching TRBD2. The sample was blood, either unsorted or a sorted T cell fraction (not recorded which). The CDR3 DNA reads as TGTGCCAGCAGTCTCGGGTCTCATTCTAGCGGGTACACCGGGGAGCTGTTTTTT. Translation gives CASSLGSHSSGYTGELFF.